The present T cell receptor (beta chain) was sequenced within a study of T cell repertoires in cytomegalovirus infection. Study at large: It was recently identified HLA-C-restricted and well-studied HLA-B-restricted CMV epitopes that the study used. The public TCR beta signatures pointed to both CMV infection and matching HLA type.

Study-wide results and caveats: Cumulated frequencies of public TCR beta families served to identify carriers of CMV plus the relevant HLA. Dominating the ex vivo response were TCR beta clonotypes that were CMV-specific and HLA-C-restricted.

TCRdb fed the reads into MiXCR, producing one record per CDR3 protein. The data contain approximately 300,000 distinct CDR3 sequences, approximately 25% of them seen just once; the ten biggest clones take up about 14%. Germline loops: CDR1 SGHTA, CDR2 FQGNSA. The length of the CDR3 is 13 residues. With 5 bases clipped from V and 3 bases from J, the junction kept 1 base outside the gene matches. Turning to this clonotype: Its antigen is still unknown.

Here the sequenced sample was cultured PBMCs, taken from culture after CMV antigen stimulation. V usage is TRBV7-2 and J usage is TRBJ2-5; TRBD2 aligns across 9 bases. The TCR comes from a human donor in good health (CMV status not recorded). Some clones in this sample may be carry-over from other donors' samples. The CDR3 coding sequence is TGTGCCAGCAGCCGACTAGCGGAAGAGACCCAGTACTTC. It is translated as CASSRLAEETQYF.